This T cell receptor beta chain was profiled in a study of shared clonotypes between healthy human individuals. From germline, CDR1 is LNHDA and CDR2 SQIVND (reference sequence). Trimming removed 3 bases at V and 7 bases at J, with 9 bases between. The CDR3 length is 12 residues. Repertoires were generated with immunoSEQ multiplex PCR, while TCRdb's copy carries only in-frame clones and drops some. Here the sample spans fewer than 3 million clones, roughly 92% being singletons. The TCR originated in a young man in good health. Some clones in this sample may be carry-over from other donors' samples. Sequencing was done on a sample of naive CD4+ T cells from PBMCs. The subset here: CD45RA+ positively selected. The V call is TRBV19, the J call TRBJ1-2; D remains unclear. The CDR3 nucleotides read TGTGCCAGTAGTATGAAAATGGCTGGCTACACCTTC. Its protein product is CASSMKMAGYTF.